These 15 T cell receptor beta chains were all obtained from the same sample, sequenced in a study of cytomegalovirus exposure and HLA in healthy donors. Primers for the PCR totalled 60 Vbeta and 13 Jbeta. The method was immunoSEQ multiplex PCR; TCRdb's version includes in-frame clones alone and lacks a portion of them. The listing records about 54,000 clones. The sequencing input was PBMCs. The receptors here all came from a woman aged 40 to 55 in good health and CMV-seronegative.

The rearrangement joins TRBV27 to TRBJ2-7; perhaps TRBD2 as D (5 bases). With 5 bases removed from V and 2 bases from J, the gap between germline ends came to 13 bases. This CDR3 has 14 amino acids. CDR1 and CDR2 (germline): MNHEY, SMNVEV (reference sequence). The CDR3 DNA reads as TGTGCCAGCAGTGCAGCGGACGGGACCTACGAGCAGTACTTC. As protein: CASSAADGTYEQYF.

The chain recombines TRBV14 with TRBJ1-1, with a weak D call TRBD1 (6 bases). V lost 5 bases to trimming and J lost 4 bases, with 14 bases between them. This CDR3 is built from 14 residues. Per germline, CDR1 SGHDN and CDR2 FVKESK. The CDR3 coding sequence is TGTGCCAGCAGCTCTTGGAAAGGGGGCACTGAAGCTTTCTTT. Its protein product is CASSSWKGGTEAFF. Filled out from reference TRBV14 and TRBJ1-1, the complete variable domain reads EAGVTQFPSHSVIEKGQTVTLRCDPISGHDNLYWYRRVMGKEIKFLLHFVKESKQDESGMPNNRFLAERTGGTYSTLKVQPAELEDSGVYFCASSSWKGGTEAFFGQGTRLTVV.

This chain connects TRBV4-3 to TRBJ2-3; TRBD2 matches 7 bases. The ends lost 3 bases at V and 2 bases at J; junction bases unmatched: 14. Germline loops: CDR1 LGHNA, CDR2 YSLEER. The length of the CDR3 is 18 residues. The CDR3 loop reads CASSHGMKGGSPTDTQYF. The CDR3 coding sequence is TGCGCCAGCAGCCATGGAATGAAAGGCGGGAGCCCCACAGATACGCAGTATTTT.

This chain links TRBV30 with TRBJ1-5; a possible D gene is TRBD1 (6 bases). V lost 5 bases and J lost 4, with 12 bases in between. Germline CDR1 GTSNPN, CDR2 SVGIG (reference sequence). The CDR3 loop spans 13 amino acids. The CDR3 DNA reads TGTGCCTGGGGGACATCAGGGAATCAGCCCCAGCATTTT. It yields the protein CAWGTSGNQPQHF. Variable domain in full (rest from reference TRBV30 and TRBJ1-5): SQTIHQWPATLVQPVGSPLSLECTVEGTSNPNLYWYRQAAGRGLQLLFYSVGIGQISSEVPQNLSASRPQDRQFILSSKKLLLSDSGFYLCAWGTSGNQPQHFGDGTRLSIL.

The J gene is TRBJ2-6, the V gene TRBV19; a weak D match, TRBD2 (5 bases). Germline CDR1 is LNHDA and CDR2 is SQIVND (reference sequence). The germline V and J ends were trimmed by 6 bases and 3 bases, with 12 bases remaining between them. CDR3 length equals 15 residues. This chain's CDR3 is CASRWSGGGANVLTF. DNA for the CDR3: TGTGCCAGTAGGTGGAGCGGCGGTGGGGCCAACGTCCTGACTTTC.

The rearrangement links TRBV20-1 to TRBJ2-4; no definite D call. Trimming took off 0 bases at V and 8 bases at J, with 5 bases between the two ends. Germline CDR1 reads DFQATT; CDR2 reads SNEGSKA (reference sequence). The CDR3 is 11 residues long. The CDR3 loop reads CSARESYIQYF. CDR3 sequence (DNA): TGCAGTGCTAGAGAGAGTTACATTCAGTACTTC.

The chain recombines TRBV29-1 with TRBJ2-1; TRBD2 matches at 15 bases. The CDR3 is 15 residues long. CDR1 is SQVTM and CDR2 is ANQGSEA in the germline V gene. J was trimmed by 5 bases and V by 4 bases; bases with no gene match: 3. The CDR3 is CSVAGTSGGNNEQFF. CDR3 sequence (DNA): TGCAGCGTTGCCGGGACTAGCGGGGGGAACAATGAGCAGTTCTTC.

The rearrangement links TRBV27 to TRBJ2-7; no firm D call. The CDR3 loop spans 14 amino acids. V dropped 0 bases and J dropped 6 bases, with 12 bases sitting between them. The germline V gene has CDR1 MNHEY and CDR2 SMNVEV (reference sequence). The CDR3 nucleotides read TGTGCCAGCAGTTTATCGAACCCTCTCAGCGAGCAGTACTTC. Translating it yields CASSLSNPLSEQYF.

The rearrangement joins TRBV7-3 to TRBJ2-3; 12 bases line up with TRBD2. Germline CDR1 and CDR2: SGHTA and FQGTGA. The CDR3 runs to 14 residues. The V segment lost 3 bases and the J segment 6 bases; nucleotides outside the gene matches: 1. The CDR3 region has the DNA TGTGCCAGCAGCTTGGGGACTAGCGGGGATACGCAGTATTTT. Its protein product is CASSLGTSGDTQYF.

CDR3 loop: CASSEGNRGSYGYTF. CDR3 coding DNA: TGTGCCAGCAGTGAGGGAAACAGGGGTAGCTATGGCTACACCTTC. The chain combines TRBV25-1 with TRBJ1-2; 7 bases agree with TRBD1. V lost 3 bases and J lost 4; bases outside the gene matches: 8. CDR1 and CDR2 (germline): MGHDK, SYGVNS. This CDR3 region has 15 residues.

The chain has TRBV19 and TRBJ2-7; TRBD2 matches 14 bases. The junction had 9 bases not matched to a gene; V was cut back by 7 bases and J by 4 bases. CDR3 length: 16 residues. Germline loops: CDR1 LNHDA, CDR2 SQIVND (reference sequence). CDR3 nucleotides: TGTGCCAGTACCCCCGGGACTAGCGGGAGTGGATACGAGCAGTACTTC. As protein: CASTPGTSGSGYEQYF.

Written as DNA, the CDR3 is TGTGCCAGCAGCGCCCGGGACAGACCTTCCTATGAGCAGTTCTTC. As protein: CASSARDRPSYEQFF. The rearrangement joins TRBV14 to TRBJ2-1; 7 bases line up with TRBD1. Germline CDR1 is SGHDN and CDR2 is FVKESK. V lost 5 bases and J lost 8; bases outside the gene matches: 12. The CDR3 spans 15 residues.

The chain joins TRBV4-2 to TRBJ2-7, with D possibly TRBD1 on 5 matching bases. CDR1 and CDR2 from the germline V gene are LGHNA and YNFKEQ. This CDR3 is 15 amino acids long. The germline V and J ends were trimmed by 3 bases and 3 bases, with 15 bases remaining between them. CDR3 sequence: CASSQTLRENYEQYF. As DNA, the CDR3 is TGTGCCAGCAGCCAGACGCTCAGGGAAAACTACGAGCAGTACTTC.

The chain has TRBV6-5 and TRBJ2-7; the match to TRBD2 covers 9 bases. Germline V gene sequence: CDR1 MNHEY, CDR2 SVGAGI. V trimming: 4 bases; J trimming: 2 bases; junction bases outside the gene matches: 9. The length of the CDR3 is 16 residues. The CDR3 reads CASSSTSSSGAYEQYF. CDR3 DNA sequence: TGTGCCAGCAGTTCCACATCGTCTAGCGGGGCCTACGAGCAGTACTTC.

The V and J genes are TRBV6-5 and TRBJ2-7; TRBD2 aligns across 8 bases. The CDR3 extends over 14 amino acids. V shed 3 bases and J 3 bases; nucleotides not matched to a gene: 4. The germline V gene encodes CDR1 MNHEY and CDR2 SVGAGI. CDR3 in DNA: TGTGCCAGCAGTTATCAAGCGGGGGACTACGAGCAGTACTTC. This gives the protein CASSYQAGDYEQYF.